This T cell receptor (beta chain) was captured in a study of cytomegalovirus exposure and HLA in healthy donors (dated by TCRdb to about 2017). Notes on the research overall: An earlier analysis of 587 of the donors reported 276 Gb of sequence data and 117 million unique TCR beta sequences obtained from about 179 million T cells. Among the roughly 400 genotyped donors, around 79% belonged to the genetic ancestry cluster associated with self-reported Caucasian donors. All discovery cohort repertoires had been generated on a single sequencing platform. The number of typed donors differed by locus: about 620-630 for A, B, C, DRB1 and DQB1; 500 to 550 for DQA1; 600 to 610 for DPA1; and roughly 490 for DPB1. An earlier analysis of several hundred of the donors applied high-throughput TCR beta sequencing to assess whether each TCR beta V gene segment acted as functional or pseudogenic. In a later analysis, previously published TCR beta repertoires from fewer than 750 donors were re-analyzed and high-resolution HLA genotyping was added so that TCR occurrence patterns could be studied. Across some 400 genotyped donors of the cohort, an average of roughly 250,000 unique TCR beta nucleotide sequences per donor were sequenced, and 15% to 20% of those sequences were non-productive. Donor age, sex, ethnicity and CMV serostatus were compiled together with the repertoire data. The aim of the study was to test whether cataloging public T cell receptors could identify signatures of past pathogen exposure. Class I and class II HLA loci were covered by the typing at four-digit resolution. In addition to the first cohort of 650 to 750 subjects, a separate validation cohort of around 110 different subjects was used. An early release covering about 600 HLA-typed donors comprised about 300 gigabases of sequencing data and approximately 80 million unique TCR sequences. The T cell repertoires of 670 or so subjects were profiled by immunosequencing and related to cytomegalovirus serostatus. To predict cytomegalovirus infection status, the study brought together high-throughput TCR immunosequencing, statistical association of individual TCRs with disease status, and machine learning. Roughly five DR-DQ haplotypes were handled as single units for association and clustering because linkage in the cohort was strong. The later analysis used no new phenotypic data to find candidate immune exposures, relying instead on TCR beta sequences and their occurrence across donors. A later genetic analysis took genome-wide SNP genotypes for about 55% of the 666 donors and used that subset as a discovery cohort.

Trimmed from V: 0 bases; trimmed from J: 0 bases; junction bases lacking a gene match: 3. Counted from cysteine to phenylalanine, this CDR3 has 16 amino acids. Solely the CDR3 DNA is kept, with 48 bases framed from the first base. Based on the germline V gene, the CDR1 and CDR2 sequences are SGHRS and YFSETQ. A note on this clone: The antigen it binds to is not known. No base-level quality is on record; no much larger clone is a single base apart.

The full study reports these points: The study gave a list of 150 to 200 TCR beta chains associated with cytomegalovirus. Assigning TCR associations to individual alleles was difficult when HLA alleles, especially DR and DQ, strongly co-occurred. A further reported finding was that TCR beta sequences accurately predicted the HLA-A and HLA-B alleles for most subjects in the first cohort. The authors suggested that the approach could potentially be generalized to other disease states and immunological phenotypes. V-gene and J-gene trimming of TCR beta chains was associated with a missense DCLRE1C variant in a later genetic analysis, and the association was replicated in an independent cohort. Sequencing depth was assumed to be roughly uniform across donors in the presence/absence analyses, though that assumption may not hold. Because counts were too low, 15 or so rarely observed V segments, including chromosome 9 orphons, were excluded from the earlier analysis of around 590 of the donors. Linkage disequilibrium might explain the correlated functional status among segregating V segments, but an unknown experimental factor could not be ruled out. The cohort was sequenced for TCR beta chains only, and without alpha or paired-chain data the features that could be detected were limited. In a later analysis, HLA-associated TCR beta chains were found to be more clonally expanded and to have lower generation probabilities than equally common non-associated chains. A later analysis reported that several top co-occurrence clusters appeared linked to parvovirus B19, influenza, CMV and Epstein-Barr virus. Most TCR sequences were observed very rarely across donors, whereas some public TCRs were present in many individuals. Because the 87-base-pair reads could not distinguish some IMGT-functional V segments, including TRBV6-2 and TRBV6-3, those segments were excluded. According to a later analysis, most CMV-associated TCR beta chains appeared to be HLA-restricted, and the HLA associations seemed to be driven largely by CMV exposure. In an earlier analysis of some 540 of the donors, most TCR beta V segments appeared in productive rearrangements about 87% or about 30% of the time, broadly matching IMGT annotations. In a later genetic analysis, fewer N-insertions in productive TCRs were reported among donors in an Asian-associated ancestry cluster than the roughly 640-donor mean. HLA typing was unavailable for some donors at each locus, so association tests used only the typed subset. Specific HLA alleles were associated with 15,000 to 20,000 TCR beta sequences at a false discovery rate of 0.05 in a later analysis. The classifier was reported to diagnose cytomegalovirus status with high specificity and sensitivity in both the original and validation cohorts. A group of highly shared sequence variants was considered likely to be a technical artifact of the sequencing pipeline. In a later analysis, the rate of TCR association differed among HLA loci, with DRB1 alleles having the most associated TCRs and HLA-C alleles having the fewest. The only immune exposure information available for the cohort was CMV serostatus. A few of the identified cytomegalovirus-associated TCR beta chains were confirmed in vitro to be specific for cytomegalovirus antigens.

Library construction relied on the immunoSEQ multiplex PCR assay. For the multiplex PCR, a mixture combining 60 forward primers for TCR Vbeta segments and 13 reverse primers for TCR Jbeta segments was used. Amplification of the CDR3 region of rearranged TCR beta genes was performed with a multiplex PCR assay on genomic DNA. The Illumina HiSeq System was used to sequence the amplified TCR beta libraries as 87-base-pair reads. The paper's processing steps were these. Across the 670 or so repertoires, a later analysis counted 75 million to 90 million unique TCR beta chains, some 11 million of which were shared by at least two donors. Raw reads were error-corrected and collapsed into unique sequences with a nearest-neighbor algorithm that merged closely related sequences to remove PCR and sequencing errors. To assign V, D and J gene segments, CDR3 sequences were aligned to IMGT reference sequences. For a sequence to be retained, a match of at least six nucleotides was required to both a V gene segment and a J gene segment. Rearrangements were called productive when the CDR3 lacked stop codons and stayed in frame with V and J; all others were non-productive. CDR3 was defined according to IMGT convention as the region running from the second conserved V-encoded cysteine to the conserved J-encoded phenylalanine. The earlier analysis of a few hundred of the donors excluded any sequence lacking an unambiguous match to a single V gene segment. An earlier analysis of a few hundred of the donors classified V segments as functional when productive rearrangements were above 56.7% and as segregating when the standard deviation between donors was above 5%. A statistical classification framework was developed to diagnose cytomegalovirus status using the catalog of TCR beta chain sequences. In a later analysis, TCR nucleotide sequences were compared against IMGT/GENE-DB human TR gene sequences so that V and J genes could be assigned. Using the TCRdist pipeline, a later analysis assigned CDR3 sequences along with most-parsimonious VDJ recombination scenarios. A later analysis defined each TCR beta chain by its CDR3 amino acid sequence plus V-gene family, and excluded reads lacking a unique V-gene family. In a later analysis, fewer than 600 highly shared, low-generation-probability nucleotide sequences were removed to address suspected cross-contamination and a sequencing artifact. In a later analysis, a clonal expansion index for each public chain was calculated from normalized within-repertoire ranks of inferred template counts. In a later analysis, generation probabilities were computed using a VDJ recombination model fitted to out-of-frame rearrangements, and the results were checked against IGoR. Hypergeometric tests were used in a later analysis to score TCR-TCR, TCR-HLA and TCR-CMV co-occurrence, with a repertoire-size bias correction applied to the TCR pairs. In a later analysis, false discovery rates were estimated by permuting HLA or CMV assignments 20 times. A later analysis grouped co-occurring TCRs with DBSCAN, adding TCRdist sequence similarity when clustering within HLA-allele-positive subsets. Repertoires with fewer than 30,000 or more than 120,000 public chains, plus five repertoires with anomalous nucleotide sharing, were excluded from co-occurrence clustering. This is the immuneACCESS table as TCRdb keeps it, with only in-frame sequences that have V and J called. A part of the clones is gone; compared with another copy, unresolved V genes explain less than half, and the rest is unexplained. V, J and clone size are taken as reported in that table, and D and trimming were inferred from the DNA itself. This sample gives about 120,000 clones in total; around 79% of them show up just once. Clones ranked in the top ten supply roughly 3.3% of the sample.

The cohort consisted of some 670 healthy bone marrow donors. At the time of sampling, all cohort members were nominally healthy, though unrecorded immune exposures were likely present. The donor was CMV seropositive and belonged to the group of a few hundred seropositive cohort members. Every donor gave a peripheral blood sample, and the peripheral blood mononuclear cells from that sample were used for TCR beta sequencing. The Qiagen DNeasy Blood Extraction Kit was used to extract genomic DNA from the blood cell samples. The V and J segments used are TRBV5-1 and TRBJ2-5, with 9 bases in between that match TRBD2. Input material: PBMCs. The receptor comes from a woman under 40 in good health and CMV-seropositive. At the DNA level, the sequence is TGCGCCAGCAGCTTGGTAGCGGGGGTGAACCAAGAGACCCAGTACTTC. Its coded protein is CASSLVAGVNQETQYF.